This T cell receptor (beta chain) stems from a study of blood T cells in healthy people across ages. Study-wide results and caveats: Researchers deemed the diversity estimates from one million T cells underestimates. Age brought a roughly linear fall in TCR beta diversity measured per million T cells.

For the second PCR, which ran for roughly 6 to 12 cycles, a sample-barcoded 5' primer and a J-beta primer mix were used. TCRdb recomputed calls from the 5' RACE reads with MiXCR, one row per CDR3 protein. The sample has 1.5 million to 2 million distinct CDR3 sequences; around 42% are singletons. CDR3 length: 12 amino acids. Details on this clonotype: The target antigen is unknown.

This receptor was obtained from a human donor in good health. The chain carries TRBV21-1 and TRBJ1-5; no DNA check was done on the table's D call, TRBD1. TRBV21-1 is a documented pseudogene. The material sequenced was blood. This CDR3 reads CAGRQGNQPQHF. Written as DNA, the CDR3 is TGTGCCGGGCGACAGGGGAATCAGCCCCAGCATTTT.